Shown below are 15 T cell receptor beta chains from a single sample sequenced in a study of cytomegalovirus exposure and HLA in healthy donors. The primer mix had 60 Vbeta and 13 Jbeta primers. Sequenced by immunoSEQ multiplex PCR; TCRdb stores in-frame clones only, minus some. The sample shows roughly 180,000 clones, about 68% of them seen only once. The sequenced sample consisted of PBMCs. The receptors stem from a female donor in good health and CMV-seronegative.

This chain uses TRBV15 with TRBJ2-5; 8 bases line up with TRBD2. CDR3 length: 15 residues. Trimming at V came to 3 bases and at J to 4 bases, leaving 7 bases not matched to a gene. From germline, CDR1 is LNHNV and CDR2 YYDKDF (reference sequence). CDR3 nucleotide sequence: TGTGCCACCAGCAGTCTGTTCCTAGCGGGAGAGACCCAGTACTTC. This gives the protein CATSSLFLAGETQYF. Full variable domain (missing parts from reference TRBV15 and TRBJ2-5): DAMVIQNPRYQVTQFGKPVTLSCSQTLNHNVMYWYQQKSSQAPKLLFHYYDKDFNNEADTPDNFQSRRPNTSFCFLDIRSPGLGDTAMYLCATSSLFLAGETQYFGPGTRLLVL.

The chain carries TRBV9 and TRBJ2-3; D perhaps matches TRBD2 (6 bases). Germline assignment: CDR1 SGDLS and CDR2 YYNGEE. V was shortened by 4 bases and J by 2 bases, with 20 bases between the two germline ends. CDR3 length: 17 amino acids. The CDR3 protein is CASSPHGSGFPTDTQYF. DNA for the CDR3: TGTGCCAGCAGCCCCCACGGTAGCGGCTTCCCCACAGATACGCAGTATTTT.

This rearrangement joins TRBV5-1 to TRBJ2-7; D is unresolved. Between the trimmed V and J ends, which lost 5 bases and 3 bases, there was a span of 6 bases. CDR3 size: 11 residues. Germline V gene sequence: CDR1 SGHRS, CDR2 YFSETQ. The CDR3 bases are TGCGCCAGCAGATCCCTCTACGAGCAGTACTTC. Its protein product is CASRSLYEQYF.

The chain is built from TRBV28 and TRBJ2-7; TRBD1 aligns across 10 bases. Trimming cost V 6 bases and J 2 bases; bases outside gene matches: 10. This CDR3 is 16 amino acids long. Germline V gene sequence: CDR1 MDHEN, CDR2 SYDVKM. In DNA form, the CDR3 reads TGTGCCAGCAGGGGTCGGAGACAGGGGGCGGCCTACGAGCAGTACTTC. It is translated as CASRGRRQGAAYEQYF. The full variable domain, rest sourced from reference TRBV28 and TRBJ2-7, is DVKVTQSSRYLVKRTGEKVFLECVQDMDHENMFWYRQDPGLGLRLIYFSYDVKMKEKGDIPEGYSVSREKKERFSLILESASTNQTSMYLCASRGRRQGAAYEQYFGPGTRLTVT.

This clone was detected only once. This chain links TRBV7-9 with TRBJ2-7; D might be TRBD2 (5 bases). Germline V CDR1 and CDR2: SEHNR, FQNEAQ (reference sequence). V was pared by 6 bases and J by 7 bases, with 13 bases between. The CDR3 runs to 12 residues. The CDR3 region is CASSLGVREQYF. CDR3 nucleotides: TGTGCCAGCAGTTTGGGAGTCCGGGAGCAGTACTTC.

V gene TRBV5-1 combines with J gene TRBJ2-1, with 10 nucleotides matching TRBD2. Trimming cost V 7 bases and J 8 bases; bases outside gene matches: 9. The CDR3 runs 14 residues. CDR1 is SGHRS, CDR2 YFSETQ, per germline. CDR3 sequence: CASGPSGSWYEQFF. The DNA of the CDR3 is TGCGCCAGCGGGCCTAGCGGGAGTTGGTATGAGCAGTTCTTC.

The chain uses TRBV25-1 and TRBJ2-5, with D possibly matching TRBD1 (5 bases). CDR3 size: 16 residues. The germline V and J ends were trimmed by 0 bases and 1 base, with 12 bases remaining between them. Per the germline V gene, CDR1 is MGHDK and CDR2 is SYGVNS. The CDR3 loop reads CASSEYRAVSQETQYF. CDR3 in DNA: TGTGCCAGCAGTGAATACAGGGCAGTGTCCCAAGAGACCCAGTACTTC.

The rearrangement links TRBV6-6 to TRBJ2-7, with TRBD1 matching 10 bases. J was trimmed by 6 bases and V by 2 bases; bases with no gene match: 4. This CDR3 is 14 amino acids long. Germline V lookup: CDR1 MNHNY, CDR2 SVGAGI (reference sequence). Here the CDR3 DNA reads TGTGCCAGCAGTTACGCCGGGACAGGGGCCGAGCAGTACTTC. It yields the protein CASSYAGTGAEQYF.

The CDR3 coding sequence is TGTGCCAGCAGCCGGGTGCAAGGCGGGGGGGGCCGCCAAGAGACCCAGTACTTC. Translation: CASSRVQGGGGRQETQYF. The V gene is TRBV4-2, the J gene TRBJ2-5, with 9 bases matching TRBD2. Losses at the gene ends were 4 bases for V and 1 base for J; bases not matched to a gene: 13. Germline V gene data show CDR1 as LGHNA and CDR2 as YNFKEQ. The CDR3 length is 18 residues.

This clone was observed a handful of times. The CDR3 sequence is CASSFLAGGSSYNEQFF. The CDR3 DNA follows: TGTGCCAGCAGCTTCCTAGCGGGAGGCAGCTCCTACAATGAGCAGTTCTTC. The chain joins TRBV7-6 to TRBJ2-1; TRBD2 agrees at 11 bases. The CDR3 loop spans 17 amino acids. The V gene's germline CDR1 is SGHVS and CDR2 FNYEAQ. The trim removed 3 bases at V and 0 bases at J, leaving 4 bases unmatched.

J is TRBJ2-7 and V is TRBV27; D is possibly TRBD2 (6 bases). Trimming cost V 2 bases and J 2 bases, with 10 bases left between them. Germline lookup yields CDR1 MNHEY and CDR2 SMNVEV (reference sequence). There are 14 residues in the CDR3. The CDR3 protein is CASSLRGVTYEQYF. The CDR3 DNA reads as TGTGCCAGCAGTTTACGCGGGGTCACCTACGAGCAGTACTTC.

This clone appeared a few times. This sequence joins TRBV4-1 and TRBJ1-1; maybe TRBD1 (5 bases). V lost 3 bases and J 6 bases, leaving 20 bases between the germline ends. CDR3 size: 16 residues. Per the germline V gene, CDR1 is MGHRA and CDR2 is YSYEKL. CDR3 in DNA: TGCGCCAGCAGCCATTGGGGCAGGGAATCTATCCCTGAAGCTTTCTTT. Its translation is CASSHWGRESIPEAFF.

The J gene is TRBJ2-2, the V gene TRBV11-3, with TRBD1 identical over 7 bases. CDR3 length: 14 residues. With V trimmed by 7 bases and J by 7 bases, 9 bases remained unmatched. The germline V gene encodes CDR1 SGHNT and CDR2 YENEEA. The CDR3 sequence: CASKIQGDLGELFF. As DNA, the CDR3 is TGTGCCAGCAAGATCCAGGGGGATCTCGGGGAGCTGTTTTTT.

The rearrangement joins TRBV10-3 to TRBJ1-2; TRBD1 agrees at 8 bases. V trimming: 9 bases; J trimming: 5 bases; junction bases outside the gene matches: 11. The germline V gene encodes CDR1 ENHRY and CDR2 SYGVKD. The length of the CDR3 is 14 residues. CDR3 loop: CAMSDQGAGYGYTF. The CDR3 nucleotides read TGTGCCATGAGCGACCAGGGGGCAGGTTATGGCTACACCTTC.

The V call is TRBV14, the J call TRBJ2-7; D uncertain. The V end lost 5 bases, the J end lost 5 bases, and 7 bases lay between the germline ends. The CDR3 consists of 11 residues. CDR1 and CDR2 from the germline V gene are SGHDN and FVKESK. The CDR3 DNA reads as TGTGCCAGCAGCAAAGCAAACGAGCAGTACTTC. It specifies CASSKANEQYF.